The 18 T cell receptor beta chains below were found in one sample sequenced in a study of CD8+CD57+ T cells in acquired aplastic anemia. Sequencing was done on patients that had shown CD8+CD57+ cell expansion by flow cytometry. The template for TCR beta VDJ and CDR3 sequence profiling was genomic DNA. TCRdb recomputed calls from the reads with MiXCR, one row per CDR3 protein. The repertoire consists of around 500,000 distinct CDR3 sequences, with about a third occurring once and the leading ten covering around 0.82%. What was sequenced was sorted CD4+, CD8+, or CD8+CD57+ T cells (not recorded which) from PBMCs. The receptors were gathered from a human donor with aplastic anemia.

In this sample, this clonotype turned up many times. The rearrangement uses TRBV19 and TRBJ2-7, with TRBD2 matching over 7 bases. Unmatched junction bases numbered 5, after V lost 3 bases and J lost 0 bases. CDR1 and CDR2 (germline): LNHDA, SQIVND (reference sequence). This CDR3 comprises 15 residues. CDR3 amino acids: CASSIGRISSYEQYF. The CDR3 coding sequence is TGTGCCAGTAGTATCGGGAGGATTAGCTCCTACGAGCAGTACTTC.

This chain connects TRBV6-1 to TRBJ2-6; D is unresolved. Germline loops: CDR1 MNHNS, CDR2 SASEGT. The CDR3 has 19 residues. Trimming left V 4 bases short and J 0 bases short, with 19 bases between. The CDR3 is CASSVLVGGRASGANVLTF. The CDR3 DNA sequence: TGTGCCAGCAGTGTTCTGGTGGGTGGCAGAGCCTCTGGGGCCAACGTCCTGACTTTC.

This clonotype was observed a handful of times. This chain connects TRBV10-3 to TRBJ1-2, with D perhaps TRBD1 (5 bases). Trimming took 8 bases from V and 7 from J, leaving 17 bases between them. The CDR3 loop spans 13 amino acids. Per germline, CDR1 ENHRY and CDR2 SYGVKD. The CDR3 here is CAISNLGASGYTF. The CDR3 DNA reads TGTGCCATCTCTAATCTTGGGGCCTCTGGCTACACCTTC.

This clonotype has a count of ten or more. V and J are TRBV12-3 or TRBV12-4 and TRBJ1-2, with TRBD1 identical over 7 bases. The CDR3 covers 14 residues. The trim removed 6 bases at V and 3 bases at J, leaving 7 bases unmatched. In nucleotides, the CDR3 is TGTGCCAGCAGGCGGACAGGACCAGACTATGGCTACACCTTC. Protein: CASRRTGPDYGYTF.

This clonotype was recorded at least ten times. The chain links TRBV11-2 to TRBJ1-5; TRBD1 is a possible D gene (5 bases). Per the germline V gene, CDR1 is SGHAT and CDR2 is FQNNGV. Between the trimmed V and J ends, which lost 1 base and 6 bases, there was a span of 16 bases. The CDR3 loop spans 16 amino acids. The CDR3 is CASSLGAREGSQPQHF. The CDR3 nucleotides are TGTGCCAGCAGCTTAGGGGCCAGGGAGGGAAGTCAGCCCCAGCATTTT.

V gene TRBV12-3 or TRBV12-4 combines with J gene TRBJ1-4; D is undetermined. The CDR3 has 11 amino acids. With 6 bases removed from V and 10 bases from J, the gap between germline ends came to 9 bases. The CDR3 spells CASSFSGKLFF. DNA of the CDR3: TGTGCCAGCAGCTTCTCTGGAAAACTGTTTTTT.

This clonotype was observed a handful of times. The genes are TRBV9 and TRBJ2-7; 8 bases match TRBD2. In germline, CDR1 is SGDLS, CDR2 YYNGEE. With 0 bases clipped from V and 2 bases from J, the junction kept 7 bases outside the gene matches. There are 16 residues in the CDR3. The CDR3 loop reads CASSVASGGSPYEQYF. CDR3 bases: TGTGCCAGCAGCGTAGCCAGCGGGGGTTCCCCCTACGAGCAGTACTTC.

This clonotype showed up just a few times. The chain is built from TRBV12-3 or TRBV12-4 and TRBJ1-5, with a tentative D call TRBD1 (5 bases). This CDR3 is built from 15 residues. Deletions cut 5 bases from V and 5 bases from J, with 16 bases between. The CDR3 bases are TGTGCCAGCAGTGGGGACCTCCCCATGGATCAGCCCCAGCATTTT. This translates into CASSGDLPMDQPQHF.

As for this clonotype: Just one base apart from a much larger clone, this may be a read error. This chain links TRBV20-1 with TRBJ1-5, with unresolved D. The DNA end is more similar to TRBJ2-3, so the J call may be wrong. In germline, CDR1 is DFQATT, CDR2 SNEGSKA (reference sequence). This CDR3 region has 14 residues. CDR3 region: CSARSPYSNQPQYF. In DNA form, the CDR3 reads TGCAGTGCTAGATCACCATATAGCAATCAGCCCCAGTATTTT.

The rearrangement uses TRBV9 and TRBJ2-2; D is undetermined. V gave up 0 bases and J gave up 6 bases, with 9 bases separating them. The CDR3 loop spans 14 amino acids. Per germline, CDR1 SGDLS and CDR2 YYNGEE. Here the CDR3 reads CASSVGGNAGELFF. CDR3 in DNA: TGTGCCAGCAGCGTAGGAGGTAACGCCGGGGAGCTGTTTTTT.

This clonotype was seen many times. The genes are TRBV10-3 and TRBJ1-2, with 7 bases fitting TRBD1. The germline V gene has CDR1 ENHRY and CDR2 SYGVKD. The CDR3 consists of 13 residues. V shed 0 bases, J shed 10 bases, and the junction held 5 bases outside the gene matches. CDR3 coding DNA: TGTGCCATCAGTGAGTCATTGGACAGGCACTACACCTTC. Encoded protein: CAISESLDRHYTF.

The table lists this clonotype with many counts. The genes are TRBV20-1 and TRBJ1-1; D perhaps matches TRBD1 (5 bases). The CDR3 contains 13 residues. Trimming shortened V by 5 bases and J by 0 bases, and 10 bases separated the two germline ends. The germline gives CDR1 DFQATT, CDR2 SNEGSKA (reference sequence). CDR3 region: CSAPRGMNTEAFF. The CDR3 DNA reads TGCAGTGCTCCCCGGGGGATGAACACTGAAGCTTTCTTT.

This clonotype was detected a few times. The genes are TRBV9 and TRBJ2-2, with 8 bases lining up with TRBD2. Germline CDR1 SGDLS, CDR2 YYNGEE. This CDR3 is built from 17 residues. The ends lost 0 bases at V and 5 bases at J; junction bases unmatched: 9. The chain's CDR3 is CASSVGWAGRDTGELFF. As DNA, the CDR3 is TGTGCCAGCAGCGTAGGATGGGCCGGGAGGGATACCGGGGAGCTGTTTTTT.

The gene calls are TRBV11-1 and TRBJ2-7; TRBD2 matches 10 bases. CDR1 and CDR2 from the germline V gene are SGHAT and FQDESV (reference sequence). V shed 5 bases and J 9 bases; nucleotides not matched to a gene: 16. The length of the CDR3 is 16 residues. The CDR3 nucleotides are TGTGCCAGCAGCCTAAAGCGGGAGGGAAGCTCCCACGGGCAGTACTTC. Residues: CASSLKREGSSHGQYF.

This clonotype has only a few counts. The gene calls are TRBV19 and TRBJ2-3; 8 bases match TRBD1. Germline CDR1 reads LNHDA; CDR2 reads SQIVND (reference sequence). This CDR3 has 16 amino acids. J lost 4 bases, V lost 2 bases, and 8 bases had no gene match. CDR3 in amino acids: CASSILFGQGADTQYF. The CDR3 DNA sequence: TGTGCCAGTAGTATACTTTTTGGACAGGGTGCAGATACGCAGTATTTT. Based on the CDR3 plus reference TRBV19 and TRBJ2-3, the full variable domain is DGGITQSPKYLFRKEGQNVTLSCEQNLNHDAMYWYRQDPGQGLRLIYYSQIVNDFQKGDIAEGYSVSREKKESFPLTVTSAQKNPTAFYLCASSILFGQGADTQYFGPGTRLTVL.

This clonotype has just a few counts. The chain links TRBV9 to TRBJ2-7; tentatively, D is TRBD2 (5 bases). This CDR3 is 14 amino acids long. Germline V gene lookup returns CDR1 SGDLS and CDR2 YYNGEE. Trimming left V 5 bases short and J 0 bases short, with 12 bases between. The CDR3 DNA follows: TGTGCCAGCAGTTTCGGAACTAGCTCCTACGAGCAGTACTTC. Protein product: CASSFGTSSYEQYF.

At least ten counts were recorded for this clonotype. CDR3 nucleotide sequence: TGTGCCAGCAGCTGGTGGACCTATGGCTACACCTTC. It encodes CASSWWTYGYTF. The chain combines TRBV5-6 with TRBJ1-2; D unresolved. Per germline, CDR1 SGHDT and CDR2 YYEEEE. The V end lost 3 bases, the J end lost 4 bases, and 7 bases lay between the germline ends. The CDR3 contains 12 residues.

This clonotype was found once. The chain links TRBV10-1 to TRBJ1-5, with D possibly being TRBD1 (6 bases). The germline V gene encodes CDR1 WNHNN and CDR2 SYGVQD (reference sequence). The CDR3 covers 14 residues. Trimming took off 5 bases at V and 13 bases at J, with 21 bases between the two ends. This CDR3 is CASSPGEGVREQHF. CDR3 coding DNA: TGCGCCAGCAGTCCGGGCGAGGGGGTCCGCGAGCAGCATTTT.